The 12 T cell receptor beta chains reported below all come from one sample, sequenced in a study of OX40 agonist ivuxolimab in advanced cancers. Profiled with immunoSEQ multiplex PCR; TCRdb holds only in-frame clones, not every one. Found here are 40,000 to 60,000 clones, 80% to 85% of them singletons; the top ten hold roughly 7%. The sequencing used CD4+ or CD8+ T cells sorted from blood, collected in a trial of the OX40 agonist ivuxolimab. These receptors all stem from an adult with an advanced solid tumor such as melanoma, head and neck, liver or kidney cancer.

The CDR3 DNA reads as TGTGCCAGTAGTACGGGTCCGGGCGATACGCAGTATTTT. Translation: CASSTGPGDTQYF. The chain couples TRBV19 to TRBJ2-3, with D hard to call. Germline assignment: CDR1 LNHDA and CDR2 SQIVND (reference sequence). V was clipped by 4 bases and J by 6 bases, with 11 bases between them. The CDR3 extends over 13 amino acids. Full variable domain (missing parts from reference TRBV19 and TRBJ2-3): DGGITQSPKYLFRKEGQNVTLSCEQNLNHDAMYWYRQDPGQGLRLIYYSQIVNDFQKGDIAEGYSVSREKKESFPLTVTSAQKNPTAFYLCASSTGPGDTQYFGPGTRLTVL.

This clone was seen ten or more times. The V call is TRBV11-2, the J call TRBJ2-7, with D uncertain. Trimming left V 4 bases short and J 6 bases short, with 7 bases between. CDR3 length equals 11 residues. CDR1 is SGHAT and CDR2 is FQNNGV in the germline V gene. The CDR3 sequence is CASSSQLEQYF. Written as DNA, the CDR3 is TGTGCCAGCAGCTCTCAGCTCGAGCAGTACTTC.

The CDR3 nucleotides read TGTGCCAGCAGTTTGGTTTGGGACAGGGTTTCCTACGAGCAGTACTTC. Translating it yields CASSLVWDRVSYEQYF. The V gene is TRBV28, the J gene TRBJ2-7, with 9 bases lining up with TRBD1. Germline V gives CDR1 MDHEN, CDR2 SYDVKM. The CDR3 covers 16 residues. V was pared by 3 bases and J by 1 base, with 7 bases of the junction left unmatched.

This clone is a singleton in its sample. The rearrangement joins TRBV19 to TRBJ2-5; TRBD2 aligns across 14 bases. This CDR3 contains 16 residues. V shed 3 bases, J shed 4 bases, and the junction held 4 bases outside the gene matches. Germline loops: CDR1 LNHDA, CDR2 SQIVND (reference sequence). CDR3 nucleotides: TGTGCCAGTAGTATGGGGACTAGCGGGAGAGGAGAGACCCAGTACTTC. This gives the protein CASSMGTSGRGETQYF.

The rearrangement uses TRBV6-5 and TRBJ1-4, with D perhaps TRBD1 (6 bases). The ends were cut back, 6 bases at V and 4 bases at J, with 9 bases in the middle. The germline CDR1 and CDR2 sequences are MNHEY and SVGAGI. The CDR3 consists of 13 residues. In DNA form, the CDR3 reads TGTGCCAGCAGGCCGGGACATAATGAAAAACTGTTTTTT. Protein: CASRPGHNEKLFF.

The chain employs TRBV4-1 and TRBJ1-5; 8 bases agree with TRBD1. J gave up 4 bases and V 1 base, and 3 bases lay outside the gene matches. Germline V lookup: CDR1 MGHRA, CDR2 YSYEKL. The CDR3 runs to 15 residues. The CDR3 coding sequence is TGCGCCAGCAGCCAAGGGGACAGGCGGAATCAGCCCCAGCATTTT. It is translated as CASSQGDRRNQPQHF.

The CDR3 DNA reads as TGTGCCAGCAGCTTAGCTGCCCCGGGCGGCTACACCTTC. Encoded protein: CASSLAAPGGYTF. The V gene is TRBV7-2, the J gene TRBJ1-2, with unresolved D. Looked up from germline, CDR1 is SGHTA and CDR2 is FQGNSA. The CDR3 totals 13 residues. V was cut by 0 bases and J by 8 bases, with 10 bases left in between.

This sequence joins TRBV6-5 and TRBJ2-7; D is undetermined. CDR1 and CDR2 from the germline V gene are MNHEY and SVGAGI. V was shortened by 0 bases and J by 2 bases, with 5 bases between the two germline ends. This CDR3 region has 13 residues. CDR3 sequence (DNA): TGTGCCAGCAGTTACTCGGGTCCCTACGAGCAGTACTTC. Residues: CASSYSGPYEQYF.

The chain uses TRBV7-7 and TRBJ2-5; 8 bases align to TRBD1. The CDR3 sequence is 14 residues long. The J segment lost 5 bases and the V segment lost 3 bases, leaving 5 bases of the junction unmatched. The V gene's germline CDR1 is SSHAT and CDR2 FNYEAQ (reference sequence). CDR3 bases: TGTGCCAGCAGCTTGGGACAGGTTGCGGAGACCCAGTACTTC. Its protein product is CASSLGQVAETQYF.

This clone was picked up a small number of times. This rearrangement joins TRBV6-4 to TRBJ2-5; 10 bases map to TRBD2. The V gene end was trimmed by 3 bases and the J gene end by 2 bases; junction bases not matched to a gene: 6. Germline V gene data show CDR1 as MRHNA and CDR2 as SNTAGT. The CDR3 length is 16 residues. The CDR3 protein is CASSESGGGTQETQYF. The CDR3 coding sequence is TGTGCCAGCAGTGAGAGCGGGGGGGGCACACAAGAGACCCAGTACTTC.

The genes are TRBV5-4 and TRBJ2-5; 10 bases fit TRBD2. With 3 bases clipped from V and 1 base from J, the junction kept 6 bases outside the gene matches. Germline V gene sequence: CDR1 SGHNT, CDR2 YYREEE (reference sequence). The CDR3 sequence is 16 residues long. The CDR3 DNA is TGTGCCAGCAGCTATGGGACTAGCGAAATCCAAGAGACCCAGTACTTC. Amino acid sequence: CASSYGTSEIQETQYF.

CDR3 sequence: CASSRGGGGSVNEQFF. DNA for the CDR3: TGTGCCAGCAGCCGCGGAGGAGGCGGGAGTGTCAATGAGCAGTTCTTC. J is TRBJ2-1 and V is TRBV7-2; 7 bases are a match to TRBD2. Trimming took 5 bases from V and 6 from J; bases not matched to a gene: 13. CDR3 size: 16 residues. Germline CDR1 reads SGHTA; CDR2 reads FQGNSA.